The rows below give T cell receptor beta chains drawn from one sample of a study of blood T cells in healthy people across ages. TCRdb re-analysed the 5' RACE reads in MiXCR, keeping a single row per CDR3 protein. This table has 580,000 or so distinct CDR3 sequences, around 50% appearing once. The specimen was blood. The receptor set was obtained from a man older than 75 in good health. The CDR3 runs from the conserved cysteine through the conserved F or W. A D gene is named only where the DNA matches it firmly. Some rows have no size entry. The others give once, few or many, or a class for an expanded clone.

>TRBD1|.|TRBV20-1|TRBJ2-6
TGCAGTGCTAGAGAATTACAGGGGAGTGGTGGGGCCAACGTCCTGACTTTC
CSARELQGSGGANVLTF
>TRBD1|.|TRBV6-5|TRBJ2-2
TGTGCCAGCAGTCCCGGGACAGGCCTCTACACCGGGGAGCTGTTTTTT
CASSPGTGLYTGELFF
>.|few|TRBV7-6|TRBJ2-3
TGTGCCAGCAGCCCCCAAACTAGCACAGATACGCAGTATTTT
CASSPQTSTDTQYF
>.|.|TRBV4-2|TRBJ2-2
TGTGCCAGCAGGAGACCCGGGACAACGAACACCGGGGAGCTGTTTTTT
CASRRPGTTNTGELFF
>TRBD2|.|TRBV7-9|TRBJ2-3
TGTGCCAGCGGCTCCCTAGCGGAAAGCACAGATACGCAGTATTTT
CASGSLAESTDTQYF
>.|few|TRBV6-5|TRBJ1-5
TGTGCCAGCAGTCAGGACCTCTGGGGGCCCCAGCATTTT
CASSQDLWGPQHF
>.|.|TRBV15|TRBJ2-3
TGTGCCACCAGCATTCGCGGACAGACAACAGATACGCAGTATTTT
CATSIRGQTTDTQYF
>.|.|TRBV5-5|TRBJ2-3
TGTGCCAGCAGCTTGTTGGGAGGAGTCAGAGATACGCAGTATTTT
CASSLLGGVRDTQYF
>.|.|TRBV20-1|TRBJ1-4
TGCAGTGCTGATTGGGCTGAAAAACCGTTTTTT
CSADWAEKPFF
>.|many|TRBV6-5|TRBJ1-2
TGTGCCAGCAGCGACGCCGACAGAAGTGGCCTTGATGGCTACACCTTC
CASSDADRSGLDGYTF
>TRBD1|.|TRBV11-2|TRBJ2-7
TGTGCCAGCAGCCCGACAGGGGACAACTCCTACGAGCAGTACTTC
CASSPTGDNSYEQYF
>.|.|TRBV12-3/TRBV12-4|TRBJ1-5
TGTGCCAGCAGCCTCAGGGAGGGTAGTGGCAATCAGCCCCAGCATTTT
CASSLREGSGNQPQHF
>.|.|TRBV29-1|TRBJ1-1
TGCAGCGCGAGGACCGAGTTGAACACTGAAGCTTTCTTT
CSARTELNTEAFF
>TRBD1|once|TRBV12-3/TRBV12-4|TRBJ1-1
TGTGCCAGCAGTCCCCGGGACAGGGTTTATACTGAAGCTTTCTTT
CASSPRDRVYTEAFF
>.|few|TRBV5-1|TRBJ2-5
TGCGCCAGCAGCCCCGTATCGTATGAGACCCAGTACTTC
CASSPVSYETQYF
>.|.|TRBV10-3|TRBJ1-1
TGTGCCATCAGTGACGGGGGACCCCGGAACACTGAAGCTTTCTTT
CAISDGGPRNTEAFF
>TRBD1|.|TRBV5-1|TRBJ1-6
TGCGCCAGCAGCTCGAGGGGGGCTGAGACAGGGAACTCACCCCTCCACTTT
CASSSRGAETGNSPLHF
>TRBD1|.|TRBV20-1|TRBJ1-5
TGCAGTGCCCCATATGGACAGGGGCCTTATAGCAATCAGCCCCAGCATTTT
CSAPYGQGPYSNQPQHF
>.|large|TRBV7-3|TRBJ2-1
TGTGCCAGCAGCTTAAAGGGGAGCTCCTACAATGAGCAGTTCTTC
CASSLKGSSYNEQFF
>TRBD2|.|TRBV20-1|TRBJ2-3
TGCAGTGCTAGATCGTCAGCGGGAGATGTGGATACGCAGTATTTT
CSARSSAGDVDTQYF
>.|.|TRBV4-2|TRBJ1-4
TGTGCCAGCAGCCAAGCCGGAGGGGTGGATGAAAAACTGTTTTTT
CASSQAGGVDEKLFF
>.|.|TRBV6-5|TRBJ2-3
TGTGCCAGCGGCTACGGCACAGATACGCAGTATTTT
CASGYGTDTQYF
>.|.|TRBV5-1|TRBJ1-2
TGCGCCAGCAGCTTGGACGTACTCAATCTCTATGGCTACACCTTC
CASSLDVLNLYGYTF
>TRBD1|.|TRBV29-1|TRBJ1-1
TGCAGCGCCGTGGGACAGGGACTCCCTGAAGCTTTCTTT
CSAVGQGLPEAFF
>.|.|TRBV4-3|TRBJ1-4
TGCGCCAGCAGCCAAGACCTCGGTCCCGCAACTAATGAAAAACTGTTTTTT
CASSQDLGPATNEKLFF
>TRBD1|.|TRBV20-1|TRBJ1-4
TGCAGTGCTAGAGATATCCGGGACAGCGGTGAAAAACTGTTTTTT
CSARDIRDSGEKLFF
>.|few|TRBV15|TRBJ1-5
TGTGCCACCAGCAGAGATCTGGACAATCAGCCCCAGCATTTT
CATSRDLDNQPQHF
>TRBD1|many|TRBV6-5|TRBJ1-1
TGTGCCAGCACCAACAGGGGTGAAGCTTTCTTT
CASTNRGEAFF
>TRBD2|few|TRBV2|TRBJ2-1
TGTGCCGGAAAAGCTAGCGGGGGGGCCTGGAATGAGCAGTTCTTC
CAGKASGGAWNEQFF
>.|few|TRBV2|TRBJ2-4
TGTGCCAGCAGTGAAGAGGGACCGACTCCGCAGTACTTC
CASSEEGPTPQYF
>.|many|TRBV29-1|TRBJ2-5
TGCAGCGTTGAAGAGGGAGAGACCCAGTACTTC
CSVEEGETQYF